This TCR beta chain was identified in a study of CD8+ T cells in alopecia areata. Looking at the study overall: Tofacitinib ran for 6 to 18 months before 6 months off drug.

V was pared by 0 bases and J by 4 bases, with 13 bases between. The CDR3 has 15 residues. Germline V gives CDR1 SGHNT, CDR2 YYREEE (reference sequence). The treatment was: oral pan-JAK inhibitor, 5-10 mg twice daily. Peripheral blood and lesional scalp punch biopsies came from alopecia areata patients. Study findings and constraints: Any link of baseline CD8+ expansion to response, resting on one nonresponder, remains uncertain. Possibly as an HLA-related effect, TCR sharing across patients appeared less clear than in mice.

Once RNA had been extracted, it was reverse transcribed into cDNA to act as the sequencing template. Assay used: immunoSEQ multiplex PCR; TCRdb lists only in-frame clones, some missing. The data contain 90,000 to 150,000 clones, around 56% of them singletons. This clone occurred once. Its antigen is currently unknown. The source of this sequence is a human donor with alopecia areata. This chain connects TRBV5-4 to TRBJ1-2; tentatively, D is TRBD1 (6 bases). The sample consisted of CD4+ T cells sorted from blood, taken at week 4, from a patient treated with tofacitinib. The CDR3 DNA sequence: TGTGCCAGCAGCTTGGAGTTGGGGACATCCTATGGCTACACCTTC. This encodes CASSLELGTSYGYTF.